This is a list of T cell receptor beta chains from one sample in a study of blood T cell repertoires in COVID-19. Measured with immunoSEQ multiplex PCR; TCRdb has only the in-frame clones, and not every one. Among some 230,000 clones, about 85% were seen once, and the ten largest hold about 3%. Sequenced: peripheral blood. The receptors derive from a man aged 50 to 60 who had recovered from COVID-19. CDR3s leave out the opening cysteine and the closing phenylalanine or tryptophan. Each record gives: D gene, J gene, V gene, CDR3 length, CDR3 protein. The D gene is left open where the match is weak.

>TRBD1|TRBJ1-5|TRBV27|12
ASSHDRGGQPQH
>TRBD1|TRBJ2-5|TRBV28|10
ASSLSRGQTY
>TRBD2|TRBJ2-1|TRBV3-1/TRBV3-2|14
ASSQGDGRVYNEQF
>.|TRBJ1-4|TRBV18|9
ASSLTGKLF
>TRBD2|TRBJ2-5|TRBV5-3|15
ARSLGGGGSASTAQY
>TRBD1|TRBJ2-2|TRBV5-1|16
ASSLRPPAGQDTGELF
>.|TRBJ1-5|TRBV2|12
ASSGLVSNQPQH
>.|TRBJ1-1|TRBV19|12
ASSISQVNTEAF
>.|TRBJ2-6|TRBV14|16
ASSRFGGPTAGANVLT
>.|TRBJ2-5|TRBV18|12
ASSPQGGQETQY
>TRBD2|TRBJ2-1|TRBV6-5|11
ASRGAGMREQF
>.|TRBJ1-1|TRBV28|8
ASQGYEAF
>TRBD2|TRBJ2-5|TRBV5-1|13
ASSLARGARETQY
>.|TRBJ1-5|TRBV19|12
ASSLRHENQPQH
>TRBD1|TRBJ2-5|TRBV28|15
ASSVGPRDRVRQTQY
>.|TRBJ1-1|TRBV24-1|11
ATSEGQGTEAF
>TRBD2|TRBJ2-2|TRBV19|13
ASIRGSGRTGELF
>.|TRBJ2-2|TRBV23-1|14
ASSQHGESNTGELF
>.|TRBJ2-2|TRBV6-5|11
ASRAGTAGELF
>TRBD2|TRBJ2-2|TRBV7-2|13
ASSPGLVGTGELF
>.|TRBJ1-3|TRBV28|14
ASSSHPGGSGNTIY
>TRBD1|TRBJ1-2|TRBV6-5|13
ASSPPTGGDYGYT
>.|TRBJ1-1|TRBV7-9|11
ASRVGGNTEAF
>.|TRBJ2-6|TRBV11-2|14
ASSLGQYSGANVLT
>TRBD1|TRBJ2-5|TRBV24-1|12
ATRETGGRETQY
>TRBD2|TRBJ2-1|TRBV6-6|14
ASSRSTSGNYNEQF
>TRBD1|TRBJ2-2|TRBV5-6|15
ASSLAGTGANTGELF
>.|TRBJ1-5|TRBV6-1|13
ASSDPRGSNQPQH
>TRBD2|TRBJ2-5|TRBV3-1/TRBV3-2|12
ASSQRREQETQY
>TRBD2|TRBJ2-1|TRBV4-1|13
ASSPYSGSNNEQF
>TRBD2|TRBJ2-7|TRBV30|14
AWSGRIAGLSYEQY
>.|TRBJ1-2|TRBV7-4|12
ASSNRTVLYGYT
>TRBD1|TRBJ1-1|TRBV18|14
ASSLGPGQGGAEAF
>TRBD1|TRBJ1-2|TRBV5-1|11
ASGKTGEGGYT
>.|TRBJ1-5|TRBV28|13
ASSLPGPSNQPQH
>TRBD2|TRBJ2-5|TRBV11-2|16
ASSPYAARGREKETQY
>.|TRBJ1-1|TRBV6-5|13
ASSRPGHSNTEAF
>TRBD1|TRBJ1-2|TRBV27|15
ASSFLSRTGTNYGYT
>TRBD2|TRBJ2-1|TRBV5-5|13
ASSLVGSGRAVPF
>.|TRBJ2-1|TRBV6-4|12
ASSDSLEVNEQF
>TRBD1|TRBJ2-6|TRBV18|14
ASSGNRGSGANVLT
>.|TRBJ1-5|TRBV28|16
ASSSPRRRGDSNQPQH
>.|TRBJ2-7|TRBV5-5|14
ASSLAPGSRSYEQY
>TRBD2|TRBJ2-3|TRBV6-5|12
ASRRTSSADTQY
>TRBD1|TRBJ1-6|TRBV4-1|16
ASSQSPDRSSYNSPLH